This T cell receptor beta chain was sequenced for a study of OX40 agonist ivuxolimab in advanced cancers. As for the study in general: Patients received ivuxolimab, an agonistic anti-OX40 (CD134) antibody. Partial responses occurred in Three dose-escalation patients, one with hepatocellular carcinoma and two with cutaneous melanoma. Study-wide findings and caveats: In general, CD8+ T cells held more expanded clones than CD4+ did, on average. Some of the lowest clonal expansion was seen in partial responders at 0.1-3.0 mg/kg.

Profiled with immunoSEQ multiplex PCR; TCRdb holds only in-frame clones, not every one. The data contain approximately 22,000 clones, roughly 85% of them singletons. CDR1 MDHEN and CDR2 SYDVKM come from the germline V gene. V lost 3 bases, J lost 2 bases, and 6 bases stayed unmatched. The CDR3 contains 15 residues. To note about this clone: Its antigen is still unknown. Other DNA sequences of this sample code for an identical CDR3.

The chain has TRBV28 and TRBJ1-2, with 7 bases aligning to TRBD1. This receptor was taken from an adult with an advanced solid tumor such as melanoma, head and neck, liver or kidney cancer. The sequenced sample was CD4+ or CD8+ T cells sorted from blood, obtained in a trial of the OX40 agonist ivuxolimab. The CDR3 bases are TGTGCCAGCAGTTTGGGCGCACAGGGGAACTATGGCTACACCTTC. It encodes CASSLGAQGNYGYTF.